This record looks at one T cell receptor beta chain sequence and its context. The data belong to a study of shared clonotypes between healthy human individuals. Sequenced by immunoSEQ multiplex PCR; TCRdb stores in-frame clones only, minus some. Among approximately 710,000 clones listed, less than 95% were seen once. The germline V gene encodes CDR1 SEHNR and CDR2 FQNEAQ (reference sequence). CDR3 length: 15 residues. With 6 bases clipped from V and 5 bases from J, the junction kept 10 bases outside the gene matches. This clonotype was sampled from a man aged 18 to 29 in good health. Some clones in this sample may be carry-over from other donors' samples. Sequencing was carried out using memory CD8+ T cells from PBMCs. This sample's subset: CD45RO+ cells pooled with CCR7-negative TemRA cells. The genes are TRBV7-9 and TRBJ1-1; 9 bases agree with TRBD1. The CDR3 here is CASRDRGSVETEAFF. The CDR3 bases are TGTGCCAGCAGAGACAGGGGGTCGGTAGAGACTGAAGCTTTCTTT.